The TCR beta chain under discussion was sequenced for a study of T-cell reconstitution after alpha-beta-depleted transplantation in children. There are 12 residues in the CDR3. Unmatched junction bases numbered 6, after V lost 9 bases and J lost 5 bases. This clonotype has a count of ten or more. Researchers prepared the TCRbeta library using unique molecular identifiers, the study reports. In TCRdb, the PCR reads were re-called with MiXCR into one record per CDR3 protein. The table has 190,000 or so distinct CDR3 sequences, around 6.8% seen once; the top ten hold around 3%. This TCR derives from a human donor who donated a stem cell graft to a child with Wiskott-Aldrich syndrome. The rearrangement uses TRBV12-3 or TRBV12-4 and TRBJ2-5, with 7 bases fitting TRBD2. The sample here was PBMCs from the stem cell graft donor, taken from the stem cell graft. CDR3 coding DNA: TGTGCCAGTCGGATGGGAGGGGAGACCCAGTACTTC. Translation gives CASRMGGETQYF.